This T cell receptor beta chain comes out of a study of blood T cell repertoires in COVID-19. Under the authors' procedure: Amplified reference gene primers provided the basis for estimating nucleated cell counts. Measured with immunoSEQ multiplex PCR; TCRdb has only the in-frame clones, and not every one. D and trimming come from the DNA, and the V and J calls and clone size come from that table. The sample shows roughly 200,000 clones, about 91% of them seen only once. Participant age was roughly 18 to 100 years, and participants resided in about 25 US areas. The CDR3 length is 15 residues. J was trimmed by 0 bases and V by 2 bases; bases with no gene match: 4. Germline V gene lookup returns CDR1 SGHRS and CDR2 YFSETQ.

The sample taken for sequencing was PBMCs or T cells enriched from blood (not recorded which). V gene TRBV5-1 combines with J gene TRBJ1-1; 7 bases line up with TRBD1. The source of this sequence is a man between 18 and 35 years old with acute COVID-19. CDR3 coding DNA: TGCGCCAGCAGCTTCGGGGACAGCTTGAACACTGAAGCTTTCTTT. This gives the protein CASSFGDSLNTEAFF.